These 9 T cell receptor beta chains originate from one sample sequenced in a study of blood T cell repertoires in COVID-19. Sequencing was performed with immunoSEQ multiplex PCR; in TCRdb, only in-frame clones are kept and a portion is missing. The sample has some 74,000 clones; 83% are singletons. The specimen was peripheral blood. These TCRs come from an elderly man with acute or convalescent COVID-19.

The CDR3: CASSLIRQDPYEQYF. DNA of the CDR3: TGCGCCAGCAGCTTAATACGACAGGACCCCTACGAGCAGTACTTC. The V gene is TRBV5-1, the J gene TRBJ2-7; tentative D call: TRBD1 (6 bases). CDR3 length equals 15 residues. The ends were cut back, 2 bases at V and 2 bases at J, with 14 bases in the middle. Germline CDR1 reads SGHRS; CDR2 reads YFSETQ. The variable domain in full, completed from reference TRBV5-1 and TRBJ2-7, reads KAGVTQTPRYLIKTRGQQVTLSCSPISGHRSVSWYQQTPGQGLQFLFEYFSETQRNKGNFPGRFSGRQFSNSRSEMNVSTLELGDSALYLCASSLIRQDPYEQYFGPGTRLTVT.

V is TRBV19 and J is TRBJ2-2, with TRBD1 as a possible D gene (6 bases). The CDR3 is 18 amino acids. V dropped 0 bases and J dropped 2 bases, with 16 bases sitting between them. The germline V gene encodes CDR1 LNHDA and CDR2 SQIVND (reference sequence). CDR3 in amino acids: CASSIDRVGTPNTGELFF. For the CDR3, the DNA is TGTGCCAGTAGTATAGATCGGGTAGGGACACCTAACACCGGGGAGCTGTTTTTT. The full variable domain, rest sourced from reference TRBV19 and TRBJ2-2, is DGGITQSPKYLFRKEGQNVTLSCEQNLNHDAMYWYRQDPGQGLRLIYYSQIVNDFQKGDIAEGYSVSREKKESFPLTVTSAQKNPTAFYLCASSIDRVGTPNTGELFFGEGSRLTVL.

This chain links TRBV12-3 or TRBV12-4 with TRBJ1-3; D unresolved. The V end lost 7 bases, the J end lost 4 bases, and 11 bases lay between the germline ends. The CDR3 sequence is 13 residues long. The CDR3: CASTPGSGNTIYF. CDR3 DNA: TGTGCCAGCACCCCGGGATCCGGAAACACCATATATTTT.

This chain connects TRBV7-3 to TRBJ2-3; 9 positions match TRBD1. CDR3 length: 18 residues. Looked up from germline, CDR1 is SGHTA and CDR2 is FQGTGA. The V and J ends lost 6 bases and 2 bases, in that order; junction bases with no gene match: 15. CDR3 region: CASSQRGAQGAFTDTQYF. Here the CDR3 DNA reads TGTGCCAGCAGTCAAAGGGGCGCACAGGGGGCTTTCACAGATACGCAGTATTTT.

The J gene is TRBJ2-7, the V gene TRBV21-1; the tabulated D call, TRBD1, remains unverified against the DNA. TRBV21-1 has pseudogene status. The CDR3 is 16 residues long. CDR3 nucleotides: TGTGCCAGCAGCAAGAAGGGGGGACAGGGGGCCTACGAGCAGTACTTC. Protein: CASSKKGGQGAYEQYF.

This clone has only one observation. This chain joins TRBV18 and TRBJ1-1, with D possibly TRBD1 on 5 matching bases. CDR3 length: 16 residues. V lost 1 base and J lost 1, with 13 bases in between. Germline V lookup: CDR1 KGHSH, CDR2 LQKENI. As DNA, the CDR3 is TGTGCCAGCTCACCACTAACAGGAAGTGCGAACACTGAAGCTTTCTTT. It codes for CASSPLTGSANTEAFF. Filled out from reference TRBV18 and TRBJ1-1, the complete variable domain reads NAGVMQNPRHLVRRRGQEARLRCSPMKGHSHVYWYRQLPEEGLKFMVYLQKENIIDESGMPKERFSAEFPKEGPSILRIQQVVRGDSAAYFCASSPLTGSANTEAFFGQGTRLTVV.

V usage is TRBV28 and J usage is TRBJ1-2; D remains ambiguous. The V gene's germline CDR1 is MDHEN and CDR2 SYDVKM. The CDR3 contains 15 residues. V lost 1 base and J 8 bases, leaving 17 bases between the germline ends. CDR3 in DNA: TGTGCCAGCAGTTTATCCAGACAAGAAATAAGGGGCTACACCTTC. Translated, it gives CASSLSRQEIRGYTF.

The gene calls are TRBV11-2 and TRBJ1-3; perhaps TRBD1 as D (5 bases). This CDR3 contains 13 residues. V was cut by 1 base and J by 8 bases, with 9 bases left in between. CDR1 and CDR2 (germline): SGHAT, FQNNGV. The CDR3 DNA is TGTGCCAGCAGCTTAGCGGGGGAAGACACCATATATTTT. It yields the protein CASSLAGEDTIYF.

The chain uses TRBV29-1 and TRBJ1-2; tentative D call: TRBD1 (5 bases). Trimming stripped 6 bases from V and 0 bases from J, with 11 bases between. This CDR3 spans 13 amino acids. The germline CDR1 and CDR2 sequences are SQVTM and ANQGSEA. Written as DNA, the CDR3 is TGCAGCGTGCGACAGACAGCTAACTATGGCTACACCTTC. It specifies CSVRQTANYGYTF.